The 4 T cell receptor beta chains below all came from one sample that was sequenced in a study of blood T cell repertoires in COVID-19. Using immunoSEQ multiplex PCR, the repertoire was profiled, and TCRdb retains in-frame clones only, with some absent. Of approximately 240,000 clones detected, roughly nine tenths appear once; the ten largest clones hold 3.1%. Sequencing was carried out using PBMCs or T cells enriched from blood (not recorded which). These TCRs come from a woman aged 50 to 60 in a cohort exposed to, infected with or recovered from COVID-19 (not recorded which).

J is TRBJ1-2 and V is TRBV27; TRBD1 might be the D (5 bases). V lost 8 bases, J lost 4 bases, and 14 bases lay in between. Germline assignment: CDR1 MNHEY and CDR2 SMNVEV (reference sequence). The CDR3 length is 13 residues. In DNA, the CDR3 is TGTGCCAGCGGACCCGCGACAGCCTATGGCTACACCTTC. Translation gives CASGPATAYGYTF.

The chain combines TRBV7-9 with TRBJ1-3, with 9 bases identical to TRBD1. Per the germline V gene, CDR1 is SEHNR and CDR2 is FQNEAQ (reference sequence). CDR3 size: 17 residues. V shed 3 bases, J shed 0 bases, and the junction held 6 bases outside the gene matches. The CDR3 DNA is TGTGCCAGCAGCTTCCCCGGGACAGGGTCCTCTGGAAACACCATATATTTT. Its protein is CASSFPGTGSSGNTIYF.

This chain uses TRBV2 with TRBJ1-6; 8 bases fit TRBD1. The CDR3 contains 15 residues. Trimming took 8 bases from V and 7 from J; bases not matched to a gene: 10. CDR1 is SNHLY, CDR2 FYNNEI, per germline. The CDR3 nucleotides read TGTGCCAGCGGGCAGGGGGCTGCCTGGAATTCACCCCTCCACTTT. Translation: CASGQGAAWNSPLHF.

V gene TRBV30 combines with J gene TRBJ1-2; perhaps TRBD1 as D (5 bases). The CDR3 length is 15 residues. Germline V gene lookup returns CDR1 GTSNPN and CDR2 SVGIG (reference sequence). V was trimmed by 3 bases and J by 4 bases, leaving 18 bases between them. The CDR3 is CAWSLGHALSYGYTF. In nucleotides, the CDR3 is TGTGCCTGGAGCCTAGGACACGCGCTCTCCTATGGCTACACCTTC.